Listed below are T cell receptor beta chains from one sample, sequenced in a study of blood T cell repertoires in COVID-19. Generated by immunoSEQ multiplex PCR, the TCRdb table keeps only in-frame clones and is missing some. The sample has approximately 190,000 clones; nearly 90% are singletons. Sequencing was carried out using peripheral blood. The source is a middle-aged woman who had recovered from COVID-19. Both conserved end residues are part of each CDR3. Each record gives: J gene, V gene, CDR3 protein.

j_call: TRBJ2-7
v_call: TRBV5-5
cdr3_aa: CASSLNQGAQIGEQYF

j_call: TRBJ1-3
v_call: TRBV5-1
cdr3_aa: CASSGTEGNTIYF

j_call: TRBJ2-2
v_call: TRBV7-3
cdr3_aa: CASSSGAGLGTGELFF

j_call: TRBJ2-1
v_call: TRBV5-1
cdr3_aa: CASSLQPRSGNNEQFF

j_call: TRBJ2-7
v_call: TRBV7-9
cdr3_aa: CASSFSGGEQYF

j_call: TRBJ2-1
v_call: TRBV5-1
cdr3_aa: CASSLIIQPGSYNEQFF

j_call: TRBJ1-1
v_call: TRBV19
cdr3_aa: CASEAGRYTEAFF

j_call: TRBJ2-7
v_call: TRBV7-9
cdr3_aa: CASSPDRAYEQYF

j_call: TRBJ2-5
v_call: TRBV11-3
cdr3_aa: CASSPGLAGDQETQYF

j_call: TRBJ2-6
v_call: TRBV4-1
cdr3_aa: CASIGDSNPGANVLTF

j_call: TRBJ2-1
v_call: TRBV28
cdr3_aa: CASSLTGTSYNEQFF

j_call: TRBJ2-7
v_call: TRBV30
cdr3_aa: CAWSRSGEQYF

j_call: TRBJ2-5
v_call: TRBV9
cdr3_aa: CASSGGGLGEKTQYF

j_call: TRBJ2-2
v_call: TRBV24-1
cdr3_aa: CATCSAASGELFF

j_call: TRBJ1-1
v_call: TRBV5-8
cdr3_aa: CATVGGRFWTEAFF

j_call: TRBJ2-1
v_call: TRBV19
cdr3_aa: CASSIGIRTGVSKGYRQFF

j_call: TRBJ1-1
v_call: TRBV4-2
cdr3_aa: CASSRGSNTEAFF

j_call: TRBJ2-7
v_call: TRBV4-1
cdr3_aa: CASSQDIGGLYEQYF

j_call: TRBJ1-2
v_call: TRBV5-4
cdr3_aa: CASSLAGGTNYGYTF

j_call: TRBJ2-1
v_call: TRBV9
cdr3_aa: CASSTSTQHNEQFF

j_call: TRBJ1-2
v_call: TRBV28
cdr3_aa: CASSFDYGYTF

j_call: TRBJ2-5
v_call: TRBV2
cdr3_aa: CASSNLAGETQYF

j_call: TRBJ2-6
v_call: TRBV5-6
cdr3_aa: CASSLYGRALGGANVLTF

j_call: TRBJ2-7
v_call: TRBV2
cdr3_aa: CASSGQGKEQYF

j_call: TRBJ2-4
v_call: TRBV4-1
cdr3_aa: CASSQDFRENIQYF

j_call: TRBJ1-2
v_call: TRBV10-3
cdr3_aa: CAISAGTASYGYTF

j_call: TRBJ2-1
v_call: TRBV3-1/TRBV3-2
cdr3_aa: CASSLSGSPPPGDEQFF

j_call: TRBJ2-7
v_call: TRBV6-5
cdr3_aa: CASSYGGGGSPYEQYF

j_call: TRBJ1-5
v_call: TRBV19
cdr3_aa: CASSMRHTSNQPQHF

j_call: TRBJ1-5
v_call: TRBV19
cdr3_aa: CASNPDRNSNQPQHF

j_call: TRBJ2-7
v_call: TRBV7-8
cdr3_aa: CASNPTEGLYEQYF

j_call: TRBJ1-2
v_call: TRBV29-1
cdr3_aa: CSVGQGGSGHGYTF

j_call: TRBJ2-1
v_call: TRBV14
cdr3_aa: CASSQAPEGNYNEQFF

j_call: TRBJ2-2
v_call: TRBV7-9
cdr3_aa: CASIPGQGPGELFF

j_call: TRBJ2-7
v_call: TRBV15
cdr3_aa: CATSSSVEQYF

j_call: TRBJ1-6
v_call: TRBV14
cdr3_aa: CASSRGGSYNSPLHF

j_call: TRBJ1-6
v_call: TRBV5-1
cdr3_aa: CASSSEQGKTGSPLHF

j_call: TRBJ1-4
v_call: TRBV10-3
cdr3_aa: CAISEGPGQGGEKLFF

j_call: TRBJ2-2
v_call: TRBV13
cdr3_aa: CASSFGALNTGELFF

j_call: TRBJ2-4
v_call: TRBV5-4
cdr3_aa: CASSSSRDRVDIQYF

j_call: TRBJ2-7
v_call: TRBV11-1
cdr3_aa: CASSLAGREQYF

j_call: TRBJ2-5
v_call: TRBV30
cdr3_aa: CAWTRMSQETQYF

j_call: TRBJ1-1
v_call: TRBV27
cdr3_aa: CASKPLQGSLSEAFF

j_call: TRBJ1-2
v_call: TRBV3-1/TRBV3-2
cdr3_aa: CASSQSASDYTF

j_call: TRBJ2-1
v_call: TRBV6-5
cdr3_aa: CASSSHTSGYNEQFF

j_call: TRBJ2-7
v_call: TRBV18
cdr3_aa: CASSLAGLAGEQYF

j_call: TRBJ2-1
v_call: TRBV28
cdr3_aa: CASSSQGLAGGEQFF

j_call: TRBJ1-6
v_call: TRBV11-2
cdr3_aa: CASREWLRDSPLHF

j_call: TRBJ1-4
v_call: TRBV6-5
cdr3_aa: CASSRGVVPEKLFF

j_call: TRBJ2-7
v_call: TRBV11-2
cdr3_aa: CASSLGGGNYEQYF

j_call: TRBJ2-7
v_call: TRBV4-1
cdr3_aa: CASSQEGHSYEQYF

j_call: TRBJ2-1
v_call: TRBV30
cdr3_aa: CAWSLGLAGANEQFF

j_call: TRBJ2-1
v_call: TRBV28
cdr3_aa: CASSLRTSGRAEWFF

j_call: TRBJ2-2
v_call: TRBV15
cdr3_aa: CATSNHAGTGELFF

j_call: TRBJ1-6
v_call: TRBV7-2
cdr3_aa: CASSLAGVGSPLHF

j_call: TRBJ1-6
v_call: TRBV5-6
cdr3_aa: CASSLVTGPRALHF